These T cell receptor delta chains were read from a single sample in a study of gamma-delta T cells after stem cell transplantation. TCRdb reprocessed the RT-PCR reads using CATT. The table lists about 7,800 delta-chain clones, just over 14% of them singletons, with less than 6% in the top ten. Sequenced sample: gamma-delta T cells. The source is a human donor. It is not recorded whose cells these are; they may come from a transplant donor. Both conserved end residues are part of each CDR3.

V gene: TRDV1; CDR3 protein: CALGTLPSYAMGYDKLIF
V gene: TRDV2; CDR3 protein: CACDKILGDTWDTRQMFF
V gene: TRDV2; CDR3 protein: CACVPKFLRPRGGHTDKLIF
V gene: TRDV3; CDR3 protein: CARLRTGPWRTDKLIF
V gene: TRDV2; CDR3 protein: CACDTVLGSWDTRQMFF
V gene: TRAV29/DV5; CDR3 protein: CAASVRPSHTGGPKLIF
V gene: TRDV2; CDR3 protein: CACDLLGSSWDTRQMFF
V gene: TRDV2; CDR3 protein: CACDGDTGGALTAQLFF
V gene: TRDV1; CDR3 protein: CALGELFYKKEYWGSSDKLIF
V gene: TRDV2; CDR3 protein: CACDIVLGDTPWDTRQMFF
V gene: TRDV1; CDR3 protein: CALGELAFPVLGDTEHTDKLIF
V gene: TRDV1; CDR3 protein: CALGEILPSVLGVKLIF
V gene: TRDV2; CDR3 protein: CACDRVLGDSQYTDKLIF
V gene: TRDV1; CDR3 protein: CALGVLGISGTAQLFF
V gene: TRAV29/DV5; CDR3 protein: CAASERSFGGPMYLDKLIF
V gene: TRDV3; CDR3 protein: CASEDFASVPRTGVWSDKLIF
V gene: TRDV3; CDR3 protein: CATEKVLGDTGTDKLIF
V gene: TRDV2; CDR3 protein: CACHRWETGGYTDKLIF
V gene: TRDV1; CDR3 protein: CALGEIFLLVLGEPGYTDKLIF